This T cell receptor (beta chain) was observed in a study of T cell responses to AZD1222 COVID-19 vaccine. Sequenced by immunoSEQ multiplex PCR; TCRdb stores in-frame clones only, minus some. Here the sample spans fewer than 200,000 clones, 94% being singletons. With 4 bases clipped from V and 4 bases from J, the junction kept 5 bases outside the gene matches. This CDR3 is 15 amino acids long. The germline V gene has CDR1 SGDLS and CDR2 YYNGEE. This TCR was recovered from an adult who received the AZD1222 COVID-19 vaccine. The source was peripheral blood, collected 28 days after the second AZD1222 dose. The rearrangement links TRBV9 to TRBJ2-3; 11 nucleotides line up with TRBD2. The CDR3 sequence is CASSPLAGGPDTQYF. The CDR3, as DNA: TGTGCCAGCAGCCCCTTAGCGGGAGGGCCAGATACGCAGTATTTT.